The subject of this entry is one T cell receptor beta chain. The data were obtained in a study of T cells expressing NK-cell markers. Across the whole study: Sequencing covered eight donors, seven HCMV-seropositive and one seronegative.

Per germline, CDR1 MNHEY and CDR2 SMNVEV (reference sequence). CDR3 length equals 15 residues. TCRdb re-called the 5' RACE reads, yielding one record per CDR3 amino acid sequence without DNA. The table lists about 300,000 distinct CDR3 sequences, with 4.2% in the top ten. The receptor was derived from a woman between 18 and 70 years old in good health. The sequenced material came from blood T cells: a sorted CD56 or NKG2C T cell subset, CD4+ or CD8+ T cells, or bulk PBMC T cells (not recorded which). The V gene is TRBV27, the J gene TRBJ2-7; TCRdb picks TRBD2, but there is no DNA to check that call. The CDR3 loop reads CASSFVRGRSYEQYF.